This T cell receptor (beta chain) was sequenced during a study of cytomegalovirus exposure and HLA in healthy donors. For the study at large: The 500 to 850 first-cohort repertoires and the approximately 110 validation repertoires shared the same platform, a later analysis reported.

This clone was detected only once. The antigen remains unidentified. The table came from immunoSEQ multiplex PCR; TCRdb's copy has only in-frame clones and leaves some out. The table records about 130,000 clones, around 93% of them present only once. From germline, CDR1 is GTSNPN and CDR2 SVGIG (reference sequence). The junction had 4 bases not matched to a gene; V was cut back by 2 bases and J by 1 base. The CDR3 is made up of 14 amino acids. Study findings and constraints: A later analysis found first-cohort TCR clusters tended to co-occur in the 90 to 150 validation repertoires. According to the study, approximately 150 TCR beta chains were cytomegalovirus-associated.

The chain combines TRBV30 with TRBJ1-1, with 7 bases lining up with TRBD1. Sequencing input: PBMCs. The TCR originated in a man in his late teens or twenties in good health and CMV-seropositive. CDR3 sequence: CAWSRGQRNTEAFF. CDR3 bases: TGTGCCTGGAGTCGGGGACAGAGGAACACTGAAGCTTTCTTT.